This T cell receptor beta chain was captured in a study of shared clonotypes between healthy human individuals. Study observations and caveats: What naive subsets generally showed was a larger estimated richness than memory subsets showed. Despite large depth, sorted-subset datasets appeared incompletely sequenced. Sequencing depth was expected to influence donor clonotype sharing.

Comments on this clone: Its antigen is unidentified.

Into CD45RA+ naive and CD45RA-negative memory subsets, the CD4+ cells were split. Libraries were prepared by immunoSEQ multiplex PCR; TCRdb keeps only in-frame clonotypes and omits some of them. This sample has roughly 2 million clones, with approximately 96% found just once. Germline V CDR1 and CDR2: SGHRS, YFSETQ. The CDR3 has 16 residues. V was cut by 0 bases and J by 5 bases, with 15 bases left in between. The gene calls are TRBV5-1 and TRBJ2-1; a weak D match, TRBD2 (5 bases). The specimen was naive CD4+ T cells sorted from blood. Subset indicated: CD45RA+ positively selected. This TCR was recovered from a man between 18 and 29 years old in good health. CDR3 region: CASSLARVEAHNEQFF. For the CDR3, the DNA is TGCGCCAGCAGCTTGGCCCGGGTGGAGGCCCACAATGAGCAGTTCTTC. Supplemented by reference TRBV5-1 and TRBJ2-1, the full variable domain reads KAGVTQTPRYLIKTRGQQVTLSCSPISGHRSVSWYQQTPGQGLQFLFEYFSETQRNKGNFPGRFSGRQFSNSRSEMNVSTLELGDSALYLCASSLARVEAHNEQFFGPGTRLTVL.